This T cell receptor beta chain was retrieved from a study of Ad26.COV2.S vaccination and SARS-CoV-2 variants. Measured with immunoSEQ multiplex PCR; TCRdb has only the in-frame clones, and not every one. The sample lists about 500,000 clones; nearly 90% were seen once. Study-level results: Greater spike-specific TCR breadth was seen in vaccine recipients than in placebo recipients. Substantial breadth was reportedly displayed by spike-specific CD8+ and CD4+ T cell responses after vaccination.

Note on this clone: Its matching antigen is unknown.

Regarding treatment: roughly 20 received Ad26.COV2.S at low or high dose, single or two shots; about 5 received placebo; per-sample allocation not given. The samples were gathered on day 63 after the first injection of vaccine or placebo. V dropped 4 bases and J dropped 9 bases, with 10 bases sitting between them. The CDR3 loop spans 12 amino acids. Per the germline V gene, CDR1 is KGHSH and CDR2 is LQKENI. The V and J genes are TRBV18 and TRBJ2-1; no firm D call. Sequencing used peripheral blood, obtained in a trial of Ad26.COV2.S vaccine versus placebo. The TCR was taken from a person between 18 and 59 years old who received the Ad26.COV2.S COVID-19 vaccine or a placebo. The CDR3 region has the DNA TGTGCCAGCTCACAAACAGATCTTGAGCAGTTCTTC. Its protein is CASSQTDLEQFF.